These 14 T cell receptor beta chains were sequenced from one sample in a study of OX40 agonist ivuxolimab in advanced cancers. This table comes from immunoSEQ multiplex PCR, and its TCRdb copy is limited to in-frame clones, with some not included. In the table there are about 42,000 clones, 65% to 90% of which are singletons. The sequences come from CD4+ or CD8+ T cells sorted from blood, collected in a trial of the OX40 agonist ivuxolimab. These TCRs come from an adult with an advanced solid tumor such as melanoma, head and neck, liver or kidney cancer.

The J gene is TRBJ2-1, the V gene TRBV27, with TRBD1 matching 8 bases. Trimming cost V 3 bases and J 7 bases; bases outside gene matches: 8. The germline gives CDR1 MNHEY, CDR2 SMNVEV (reference sequence). CDR3 size: 15 residues. In DNA, the CDR3 is TGTGCCAGCAGTTTTGGACAGGGAAGAGGAAATGAGCAGTTCTTC. This sequence encodes CASSFGQGRGNEQFF.

This chain connects TRBV11-2 to TRBJ2-7, with a tentative D call TRBD1 (5 bases). V lost 1 base and J lost 3, with 7 bases in between. CDR1 is SGHAT, CDR2 FQNNGV, per germline. The length of the CDR3 is 13 residues. In nucleotides, the CDR3 is TGTGCCAGCAGCTTAGGCGACAGCTACGAGCAGTACTTC. Translation gives CASSLGDSYEQYF.

The rearrangement joins TRBV6-1 to TRBJ2-7; D unclear. The CDR3 is 14 residues long. Trimming took off 2 bases at V and 2 bases at J, with 10 bases between the two ends. CDR1 and CDR2 from the germline V gene are MNHNS and SASEGT. The CDR3 DNA sequence: TGTGCCAGCAGTGAAATCCATGTTACCTACGAGCAGTACTTC. Encoded protein: CASSEIHVTYEQYF.

The J gene is TRBJ1-1, the V gene TRBV6-1; TRBD1 matches at 7 bases. CDR3 size: 15 residues. V shed 6 bases, J shed 3 bases, and the junction held 10 bases outside the gene matches. The germline V gene has CDR1 MNHNS and CDR2 SASEGT. The CDR3 region has the DNA TGTGCCAGCAGATCTAAGACAGGGACGGACACTGAAGCTTTCTTT. Translating gives CASRSKTGTDTEAFF.

This rearrangement joins TRBV7-3 to TRBJ2-5; 8 bases align to TRBD1. Germline assignment: CDR1 SGHTA and CDR2 FQGTGA. This CDR3 comprises 15 residues. Unmatched junction bases numbered 8, after V lost 4 bases and J lost 4 bases. The chain's CDR3 is CASSSGQGGRETQYF. For the CDR3, the DNA is TGTGCCAGCAGCTCCGGACAGGGAGGACGAGAGACCCAGTACTTC.

This clone was seen once. The CDR3 DNA reads as TGTGCCAGCAGCTTCTCGGTAGCGGGGGACTACGAGCAGTACTTC. It codes for CASSFSVAGDYEQYF. The V call is TRBV11-2, the J call TRBJ2-7; the match to TRBD2 covers 9 bases. Losses at the gene ends were 3 bases for V and 3 bases for J; bases not matched to a gene: 6. The CDR3 sequence is 15 residues long. Germline loops: CDR1 SGHAT, CDR2 FQNNGV.

V and J are TRBV7-6 and TRBJ2-4; 11 nucleotides align to TRBD2. Germline CDR1 and CDR2: SGHVS and FNYEAQ. The V segment lost 4 bases and the J segment 6 bases; nucleotides outside the gene matches: 5. This CDR3 contains 15 residues. CDR3 sequence reads: CASSYTSGGLNIQYF. CDR3 bases: TGTGCCAGCAGCTATACTAGCGGGGGTTTAAACATTCAGTACTTC.

The V call is TRBV4-1, the J call TRBJ2-3; either TRBD1 or TRBD2 may fit D (5 bases each). V was trimmed by 3 bases and J by 0 bases, leaving 13 bases between them. The CDR3 consists of 16 residues. CDR1 MGHRA and CDR2 YSYEKL come from the germline V gene. The CDR3 DNA is TGCGCCAGCAGCCAGGTATTCGGGGCTAGCACAGATACGCAGTATTTT. Protein: CASSQVFGASTDTQYF.

The J gene is TRBJ2-2, the V gene TRBV14; 7 bases are shared with TRBD2. Germline CDR1 SGHDN, CDR2 FVKESK. This CDR3 is built from 17 residues. V shed 3 bases, J shed 1 base, and the junction held 8 bases outside the gene matches. CDR3 in DNA: TGTGCCAGCAGCCAGCGAGTAGGCGGGGGGAACACCGGGGAGCTGTTTTTT. This translates into CASSQRVGGGNTGELFF. The full variable domain, rest sourced from reference TRBV14 and TRBJ2-2, is EAGVTQFPSHSVIEKGQTVTLRCDPISGHDNLYWYRRVMGKEIKFLLHFVKESKQDESGMPNNRFLAERTGGTYSTLKVQPAELEDSGVYFCASSQRVGGGNTGELFFGEGSRLTVL.

The chain couples TRBV10-1 to TRBJ1-2; D is possibly TRBD1 (6 bases). This CDR3 comprises 16 residues. Germline CDR1 WNHNN, CDR2 SYGVQD (reference sequence). The germline V and J ends were trimmed by 0 bases and 4 bases, with 15 bases remaining between them. This chain's CDR3 is CASSESGKGVAYGYTF. The CDR3 DNA reads as TGCGCCAGCAGTGAGTCAGGGAAGGGGGTGGCCTATGGCTACACCTTC.

The chain employs TRBV14 and TRBJ2-5; D is undetermined. V was trimmed by 0 bases and J by 13 bases, leaving 12 bases between them. Germline values: CDR1 SGHDN, CDR2 FVKESK. This CDR3 is 12 amino acids long. The CDR3 coding sequence is TGTGCCAGCAGCCAAGATGCGGACCCCCGGTACTTC. It yields the protein CASSQDADPRYF.

The chain joins TRBV21-1 to TRBJ2-7. TRBV21-1 is assigned pseudogene status. This CDR3 comprises 18 residues. This chain's CDR3 is CASSSPRRPGRRAYEQYF. The CDR3 nucleotides are TGTGCCAGCAGCAGCCCCAGGAGACCCGGGCGAAGGGCCTACGAGCAGTACTTC.

This clone was seen a few times. Its ends do not fully match the called genes, so a read error is possible. The chain is built from TRBV11-3 and TRBJ2-7; D not certain. Germline V gives CDR1 SGHNT, CDR2 YENEEA. This CDR3 region has 13 residues. CDR3 protein: CASSLETGYEQYF. The CDR3 DNA follows: TGTGCCAGCAGCCTAGAAACGGGCTACGAGCAGTACTTC. The full variable domain, with the rest looked up from reference TRBV11-3 and TRBJ2-7, is EAGVVQSPRYKIIEKKQPVAFWCNPISGHNTLYWYLQNLGQGPELLIRYENEEAVDDSQLPKDRFSAERLKGVDSTLKIQPAELGDSAVYLCASSLETGYEQYFGPGTRLTVT.

The V gene is TRBV27, the J gene TRBJ1-1; no definite D call. Germline CDR1 reads MNHEY; CDR2 reads SMNVEV (reference sequence). The V end was cut by 5 bases, the J end by 5 bases, with 12 bases between. CDR3 length equals 13 residues. DNA for the CDR3: TGTGCCAGCAGTAAGGGAGGGATTACTGAAGCTTTCTTT. Translated, it gives CASSKGGITEAFF.